One sample yielded the 10 T cell receptor beta chains listed below, sequenced in a study of CD8+CD57+ T cells in acquired aplastic anemia. According to the study, genomic DNA was the template for TCR beta VDJ and CDR3 profiling. MiXCR, applied by TCRdb to the reads, yields one record per CDR3 protein. The sample holds 180,000 or so distinct CDR3 sequences, less than 60% seen once. Before being chosen for sequencing, patients had shown CD8+CD57+ cell expansion by flow cytometry. The material sequenced was sorted CD4+, CD8+, or CD8+CD57+ T cells (not recorded which) from PBMCs. All receptors come from a human donor with aplastic anemia.

The chain uses TRBV10-3 and TRBJ1-1; D unresolved. Germline values: CDR1 ENHRY, CDR2 SYGVKD. Trimming shortened V by 6 bases and J by 5 bases, and 10 bases separated the two germline ends. CDR3 length: 12 residues. The CDR3 spells CAIREGGTEAFF. The CDR3 DNA reads TGTGCCATCAGGGAGGGAGGGACTGAAGCTTTCTTT.

This clonotype has a count of ten or more. The gene calls are TRBV9 and TRBJ2-7; D assignment may be TRBD1 or TRBD2 (5 bases each). The ends were cut back, 3 bases at V and 0 bases at J, with 13 bases in the middle. The CDR3 is 15 residues long. In germline, CDR1 is SGDLS, CDR2 YYNGEE. This chain's CDR3 is CASSAGTLSSYEQYF. CDR3 DNA: TGTGCCAGCAGCGCCGGGACCCTAAGCTCCTACGAGCAGTACTTC.

The CDR3 sequence: CSAVGRYDEQFF. CDR3 nucleotides: TGCAGTGCTGTTGGGAGATATGATGAGCAGTTCTTC. This chain links TRBV20-1 with TRBJ2-1; tentatively, D is TRBD2 (5 bases). The V end lost 5 bases, the J end lost 8 bases, and 13 bases lay between the germline ends. The CDR3 is 12 residues long. The V gene's germline CDR1 is DFQATT and CDR2 SNEGSKA (reference sequence).

The gene calls are TRBV25-1 and TRBJ2-5, with a tentative D call TRBD1 (6 bases). The V gene's germline CDR1 is MGHDK and CDR2 SYGVNS. The CDR3 has 14 residues. V lost 8 bases and J 1 base, leaving 14 bases between the germline ends. The CDR3 bases are TGTGCCAGCTGCAGATCAGGGGCCCAAGAGACCCAGTACTTC. This encodes CASCRSGAQETQYF.

V is TRBV25-1 and J is TRBJ2-1; 10 positions agree with TRBD2. V lost 6 bases and J lost 5; bases outside the gene matches: 7. Germline V gene lookup returns CDR1 MGHDK and CDR2 SYGVNS. This CDR3 has 15 residues. The CDR3: CASRAGGTDDNEQFF. In DNA, the CDR3 is TGTGCCAGCAGAGCGGGGGGGACAGACGACAATGAGCAGTTCTTC. Full variable domain (outside the CDR3, taken from reference TRBV25-1 and TRBJ2-1): EADIYQTPRYLVIGTGKKITLECSQTMGHDKMYWYQQDPGMELHLIHYSYGVNSTEKGDLSSESTVSRIRTEHFPLTLESARPSHTSQYLCASRAGGTDDNEQFFGPGTRLTVL.

This sequence joins TRBV19 and TRBJ2-3; unclear D gene. Germline values: CDR1 LNHDA, CDR2 SQIVND (reference sequence). Trimming took 5 bases from V and 2 from J, leaving 14 bases between them. The CDR3 is 15 residues long. The CDR3 spells CASSVLLSSTDTQYF. As DNA, the CDR3 is TGTGCCAGTAGTGTCCTACTCTCATCCACAGATACGCAGTATTTT.

This chain joins TRBV5-1 and TRBJ2-7; 8 nucleotides agree with TRBD1. V gave up 2 bases and J gave up 3 bases; unmatched junction bases: 13. The CDR3 runs 17 residues. Germline V lookup: CDR1 SGHRS, CDR2 YFSETQ. DNA of the CDR3: TGCGCCAGCAGCTTTACCCCTAGGGCAGGGGGCGGCTACGAGCAGTACTTC. This translates into CASSFTPRAGGGYEQYF.

The V call is TRBV2, the J call TRBJ2-7; 16 nucleotides match TRBD2. Germline V gene sequence: CDR1 SNHLY, CDR2 FYNNEI. V lost 9 bases and J lost 4; bases outside the gene matches: 3. The length of the CDR3 is 14 residues. This CDR3 is CASVGLAGGYEQYF. As DNA, the CDR3 is TGTGCCAGTGTGGGACTAGCGGGGGGGTACGAGCAGTACTTC.

This clonotype was detected ten times or more. The chain links TRBV29-1 to TRBJ2-1; D gene uncertain. There are 11 residues in the CDR3. Germline lookup yields CDR1 SQVTM and CDR2 ANQGSEA. With 7 bases removed from V and 3 bases from J, the gap between germline ends came to 7 bases. CDR3 nucleotide sequence: TGCAGCGCCACCGACTACAATGAGCAGTTCTTC. Its protein product is CSATDYNEQFF.

This clonotype was observed many times. The chain is built from TRBV5-4 and TRBJ2-3, with 8 bases matching TRBD2. CDR1 SGHNT and CDR2 YYREEE come from the germline V gene (reference sequence). V trimming: 0 bases; J trimming: 2 bases; junction bases outside the gene matches: 8. This CDR3 comprises 17 residues. CDR3 protein: CASSLASSGALTDTQYF. DNA for the CDR3: TGTGCCAGCAGCTTGGCTAGTAGCGGGGCCCTCACAGATACGCAGTATTTT.